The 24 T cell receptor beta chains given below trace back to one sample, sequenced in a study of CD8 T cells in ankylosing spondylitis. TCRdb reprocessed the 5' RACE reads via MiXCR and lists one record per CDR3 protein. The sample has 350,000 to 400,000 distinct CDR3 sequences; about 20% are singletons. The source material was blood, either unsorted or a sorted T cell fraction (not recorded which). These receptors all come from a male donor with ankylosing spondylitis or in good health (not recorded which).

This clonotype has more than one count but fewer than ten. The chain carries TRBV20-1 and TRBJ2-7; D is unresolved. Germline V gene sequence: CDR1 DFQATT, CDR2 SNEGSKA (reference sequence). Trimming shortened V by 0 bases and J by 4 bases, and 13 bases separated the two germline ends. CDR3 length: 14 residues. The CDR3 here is CSARDYGLVYEQYF. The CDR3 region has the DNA TGCAGTGCTAGAGATTACGGCTTAGTATACGAGCAGTACTTC.

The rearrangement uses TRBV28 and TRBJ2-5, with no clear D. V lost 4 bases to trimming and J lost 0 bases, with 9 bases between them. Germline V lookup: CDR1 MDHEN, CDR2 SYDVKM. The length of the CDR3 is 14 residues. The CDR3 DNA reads TGTGCCAGCAGTTGGAGTGTAGACCAAGAGACCCAGTACTTC. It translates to CASSWSVDQETQYF.

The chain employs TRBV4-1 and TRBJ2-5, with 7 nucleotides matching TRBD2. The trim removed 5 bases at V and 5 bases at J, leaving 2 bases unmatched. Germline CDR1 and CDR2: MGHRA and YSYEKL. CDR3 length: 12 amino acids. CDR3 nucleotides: TGCGCCAGCAGCATTAGCGGGGAGACCCAGTACTTC. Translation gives CASSISGETQYF.

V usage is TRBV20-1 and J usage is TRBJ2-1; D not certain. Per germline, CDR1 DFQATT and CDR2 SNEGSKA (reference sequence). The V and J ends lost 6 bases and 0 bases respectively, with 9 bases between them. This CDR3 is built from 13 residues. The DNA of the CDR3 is TGCAGTGCAGGCCTCTCCTCCTACAATGAGCAGTTCTTC. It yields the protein CSAGLSSYNEQFF.

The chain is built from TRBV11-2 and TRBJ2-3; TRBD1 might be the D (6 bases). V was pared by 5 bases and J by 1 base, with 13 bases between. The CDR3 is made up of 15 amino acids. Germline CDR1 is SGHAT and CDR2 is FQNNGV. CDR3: CASSENRVRTDTQYF. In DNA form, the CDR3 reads TGTGCCAGCAGCGAAAACAGGGTGCGCACAGATACGCAGTATTTT.

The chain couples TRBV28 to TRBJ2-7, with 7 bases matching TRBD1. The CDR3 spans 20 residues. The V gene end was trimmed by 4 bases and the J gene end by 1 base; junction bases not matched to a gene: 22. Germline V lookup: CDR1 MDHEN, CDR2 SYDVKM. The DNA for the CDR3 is TGTGCCAGCAGTTCACGCCGGCACAGGGGTTTAAATCGATGGTCCTACGAGCAGTACTTC. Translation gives CASSSRRHRGLNRWSYEQYF.

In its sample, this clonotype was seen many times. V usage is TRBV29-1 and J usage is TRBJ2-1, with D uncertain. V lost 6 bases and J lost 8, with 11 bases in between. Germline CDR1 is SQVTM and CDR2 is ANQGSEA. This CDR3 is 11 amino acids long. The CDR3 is CSVVSRDEQFF. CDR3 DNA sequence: TGCAGCGTGGTGAGCCGGGATGAGCAGTTCTTC.

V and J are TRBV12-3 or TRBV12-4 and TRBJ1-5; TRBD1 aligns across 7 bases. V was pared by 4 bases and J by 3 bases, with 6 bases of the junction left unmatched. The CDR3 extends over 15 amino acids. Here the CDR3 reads CASSSPGQHNQPQHF. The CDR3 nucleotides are TGTGCCAGCAGTTCCCCGGGACAGCACAATCAGCCCCAGCATTTT.

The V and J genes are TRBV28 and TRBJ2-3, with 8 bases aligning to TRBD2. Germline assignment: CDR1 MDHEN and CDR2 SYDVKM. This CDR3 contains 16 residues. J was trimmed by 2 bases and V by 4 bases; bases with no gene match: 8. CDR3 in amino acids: CASSSQAGADTDTQYF. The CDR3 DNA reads TGTGCCAGCAGTTCGCAAGCGGGGGCCGACACAGATACGCAGTATTTT.

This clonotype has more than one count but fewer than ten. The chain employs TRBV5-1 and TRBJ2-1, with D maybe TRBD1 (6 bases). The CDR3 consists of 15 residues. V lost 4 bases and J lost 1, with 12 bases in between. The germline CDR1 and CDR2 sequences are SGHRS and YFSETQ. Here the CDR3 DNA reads TGCGCCAGCAGCACATTCAGGGGATCCTACAATGAGCAGTTCTTC. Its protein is CASSTFRGSYNEQFF. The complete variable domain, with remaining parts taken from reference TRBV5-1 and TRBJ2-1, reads KAGVTQTPRYLIKTRGQQVTLSCSPISGHRSVSWYQQTPGQGLQFLFEYFSETQRNKGNFPGRFSGRQFSNSRSEMNVSTLELGDSALYLCASSTFRGSYNEQFFGPGTRLTVL.

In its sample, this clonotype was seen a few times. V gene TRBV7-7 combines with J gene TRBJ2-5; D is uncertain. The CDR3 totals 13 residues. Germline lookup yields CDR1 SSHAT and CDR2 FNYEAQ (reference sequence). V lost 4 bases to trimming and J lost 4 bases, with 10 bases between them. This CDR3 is CASSSPPSETQYF. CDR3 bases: TGTGCCAGCAGCTCACCACCTTCAGAGACCCAGTACTTC.

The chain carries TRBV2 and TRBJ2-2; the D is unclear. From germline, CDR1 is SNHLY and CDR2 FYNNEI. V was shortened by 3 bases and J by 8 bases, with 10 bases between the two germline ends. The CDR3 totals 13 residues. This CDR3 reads CASSEPVQGELFF. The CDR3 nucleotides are TGTGCCAGCAGTGAGCCTGTTCAAGGGGAGCTGTTTTTT.

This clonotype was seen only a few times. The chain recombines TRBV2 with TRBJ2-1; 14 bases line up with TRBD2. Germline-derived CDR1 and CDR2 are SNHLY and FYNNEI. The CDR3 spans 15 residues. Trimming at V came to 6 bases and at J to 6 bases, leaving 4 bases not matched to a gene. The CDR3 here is CASSAGLAGGNEQFF. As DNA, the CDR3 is TGTGCCAGCAGCGCAGGACTAGCGGGGGGCAATGAGCAGTTCTTC.

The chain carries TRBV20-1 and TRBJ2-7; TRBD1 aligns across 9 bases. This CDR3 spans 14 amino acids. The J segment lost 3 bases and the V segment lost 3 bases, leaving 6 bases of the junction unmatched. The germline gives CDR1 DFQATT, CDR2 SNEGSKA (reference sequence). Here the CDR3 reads CSARKQGASYEQYF. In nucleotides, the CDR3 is TGCAGTGCTAGGAAACAGGGGGCAAGCTACGAGCAGTACTTC.

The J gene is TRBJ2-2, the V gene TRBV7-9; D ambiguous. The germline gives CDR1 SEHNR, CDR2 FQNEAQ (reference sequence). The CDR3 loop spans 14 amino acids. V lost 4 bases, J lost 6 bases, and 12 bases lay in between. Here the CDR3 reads CASSSPVSSGELFF. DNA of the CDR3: TGTGCCAGCAGCTCACCCGTATCATCCGGGGAGCTGTTTTTT.

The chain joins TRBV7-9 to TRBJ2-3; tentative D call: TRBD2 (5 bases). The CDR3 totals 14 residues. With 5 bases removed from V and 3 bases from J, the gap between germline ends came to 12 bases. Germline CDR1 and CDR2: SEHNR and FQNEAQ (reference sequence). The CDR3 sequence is CASSIGRETDTQYF. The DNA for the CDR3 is TGTGCCAGCAGCATCGGAAGGGAGACAGATACGCAGTATTTT.

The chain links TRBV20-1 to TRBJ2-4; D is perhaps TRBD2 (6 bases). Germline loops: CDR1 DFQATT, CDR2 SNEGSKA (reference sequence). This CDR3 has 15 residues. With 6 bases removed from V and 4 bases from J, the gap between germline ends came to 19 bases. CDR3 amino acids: CSAVGWGVRKNIQYF. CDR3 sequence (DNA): TGCAGTGCCGTAGGGTGGGGGGTGAGGAAAAACATTCAGTACTTC.

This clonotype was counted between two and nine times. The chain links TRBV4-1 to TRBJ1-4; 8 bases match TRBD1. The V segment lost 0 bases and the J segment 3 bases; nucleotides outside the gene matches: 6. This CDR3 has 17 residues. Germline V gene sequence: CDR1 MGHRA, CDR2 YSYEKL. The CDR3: CASSQDPGGGSNEKLFF. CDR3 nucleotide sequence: TGCGCCAGCAGCCAAGATCCAGGGGGCGGGTCTAATGAAAAACTGTTTTTT.

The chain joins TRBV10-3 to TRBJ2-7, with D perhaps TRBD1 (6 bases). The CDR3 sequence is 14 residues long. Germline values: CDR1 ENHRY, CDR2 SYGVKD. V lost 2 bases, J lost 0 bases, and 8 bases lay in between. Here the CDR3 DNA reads TGTGCCATCAGTGAGCAGGGGAGCTCCTACGAGCAGTACTTC. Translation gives CAISEQGSSYEQYF.

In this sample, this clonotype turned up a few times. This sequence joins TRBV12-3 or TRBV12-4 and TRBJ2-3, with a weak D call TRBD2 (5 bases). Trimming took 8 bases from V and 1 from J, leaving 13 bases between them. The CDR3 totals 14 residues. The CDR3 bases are TGTGCCAGCGGCTACGGGGAACGCACAGATACGCAGTATTTT. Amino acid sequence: CASGYGERTDTQYF.

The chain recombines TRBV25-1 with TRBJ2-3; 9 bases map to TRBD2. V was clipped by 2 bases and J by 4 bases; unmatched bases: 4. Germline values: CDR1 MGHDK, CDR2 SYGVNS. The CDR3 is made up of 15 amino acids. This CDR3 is CASSEPLAGSDTQYF. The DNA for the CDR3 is TGTGCCAGCAGTGAACCTCTAGCGGGGTCAGATACGCAGTATTTT.

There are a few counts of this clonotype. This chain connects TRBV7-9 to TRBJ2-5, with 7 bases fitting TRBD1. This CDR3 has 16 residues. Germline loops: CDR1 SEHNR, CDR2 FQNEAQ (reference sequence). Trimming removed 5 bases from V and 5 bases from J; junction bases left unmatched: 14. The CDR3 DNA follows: TGTGCCAGCAGCCTGACAGGGCCGGTTTCTTCGGAGACCCAGTACTTC. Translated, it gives CASSLTGPVSSETQYF.

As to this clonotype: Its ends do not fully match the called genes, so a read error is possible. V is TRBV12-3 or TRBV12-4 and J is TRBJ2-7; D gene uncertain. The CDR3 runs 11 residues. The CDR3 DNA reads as TGTGCCAGCAGTTTGGGCAGCGTCACATGGTTC. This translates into CASSLGSVTWF.

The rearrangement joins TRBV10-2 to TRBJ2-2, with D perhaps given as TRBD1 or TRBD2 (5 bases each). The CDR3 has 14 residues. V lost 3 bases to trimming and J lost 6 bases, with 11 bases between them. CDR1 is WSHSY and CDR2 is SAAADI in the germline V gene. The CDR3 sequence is CASSDWLGAGELFF. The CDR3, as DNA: TGCGCCAGCAGTGATTGGTTGGGGGCCGGGGAGCTGTTTTTT.